Each of the 27 T cell receptor beta chains below was sequenced from the same sample in a study of T-cell memory formation after mild COVID-19. From the 5' RACE reads, TCRdb called clonotypes with MiXCR, one entry per CDR3 protein. Of around 390,000 distinct CDR3 sequences in the sample, more than 15% were seen once. The sequenced material came from PBMCs or a T cell subset sorted from them (not recorded which). These receptors all come from a man younger than 30 who had mild COVID-19 (a few samples of this study predate the infection). Cell type and time point are not known.

The gene calls are TRBV7-8 and TRBJ1-5; unclear D gene. The CDR3 totals 16 residues. The germline gives CDR1 SGHVS, CDR2 FQNEAQ. V lost 2 bases and J lost 3, with 14 bases in between. CDR3 protein: CASSLYVSGINQPQHF. The CDR3 region has the DNA TGTGCCAGCAGCTTATACGTGTCCGGGATCAATCAGCCCCAGCATTTT.

This chain links TRBV7-3 with TRBJ2-5, with D perhaps given as TRBD1 or TRBD2 (6 bases each). The length of the CDR3 is 15 residues. Germline values: CDR1 SGHTA, CDR2 FQGTGA. The V end lost 4 bases, the J end lost 5 bases, and 17 bases lay between the germline ends. CDR3 coding DNA: TGTGCCAGCAGCTCGGCCGGGGGCCGACGGGAGACCCAGTACTTC. Translated, it gives CASSSAGGRRETQYF. The full variable domain, in which reference TRBV7-3 and TRBJ2-5 provide the parts outside the CDR3, is GAGVSQTPSNKVTEKGKYVELRCDPISGHTALYWYRQSLGQGPEFLIYFQGTGAADDSGLPNDRFFAVRPEGSVSTLKIQRTERGDSAVYLCASSSAGGRRETQYFGPGTRLLVL.

This clonotype was detected only a few times. The rearrangement links TRBV4-1 to TRBJ2-2; the D gene is possibly TRBD1 (5 bases). V lost 0 bases to trimming and J lost 6 bases, with 8 bases between them. Germline-derived CDR1 and CDR2 are MGHRA and YSYEKL. The CDR3 consists of 14 residues. DNA of the CDR3: TGCGCCAGCAGCCAAGAAGCAGGGTCCGGGGAGCTGTTTTTT. Translated, it gives CASSQEAGSGELFF.

Only a few counts were recorded for this clonotype. The chain recombines TRBV3-1 with TRBJ1-1; tentative D call: TRBD1 (5 bases). With 3 bases removed from V and 8 bases from J, the gap between germline ends came to 22 bases. The V gene's germline CDR1 is LGHDT and CDR2 YNNKEL (reference sequence). The CDR3 runs to 16 residues. The CDR3 DNA follows: TGTGCCAGCAGCCATGACCCCGGGGTGGTAAGGGGCGAAGCTTTCTTT. Translating it yields CASSHDPGVVRGEAFF.

This clonotype was seen more than once but under ten times. V gene TRBV20-1 combines with J gene TRBJ1-4, with a tentative D call TRBD1 (6 bases). The CDR3 is 14 amino acids. Per germline, CDR1 DFQATT and CDR2 SNEGSKA (reference sequence). The germline V and J ends were trimmed by 6 bases and 7 bases, with 18 bases remaining between them. The DNA for the CDR3 is TGCAGTGCCGGACGGGGGGCACGGTTTGAAAAACTGTTTTTT. Amino acids: CSAGRGARFEKLFF.

The chain recombines TRBV2 with TRBJ2-3, with D perhaps assigned TRBD1 or TRBD2 (5 bases each). With 3 bases removed from V and 10 bases from J, the gap between germline ends came to 5 bases. The length of the CDR3 is 10 residues. Germline V gene lookup returns CDR1 SNHLY and CDR2 FYNNEI. The DNA for the CDR3 is TGTGCCAGCAGTGAGGGGGCGCAGTATTTT. Protein product: CASSEGAQYF.

The table lists this clonotype with a few counts. The V and J genes are TRBV19 and TRBJ1-1, with D perhaps TRBD1 (5 bases). The CDR3 is made up of 13 amino acids. Per the germline V gene, CDR1 is LNHDA and CDR2 is SQIVND (reference sequence). Trimming took off 4 bases at V and 3 bases at J, with 9 bases between the two ends. The CDR3 region is CASSTAGYTEAFF. The CDR3, as DNA: TGTGCCAGTAGTACCGCAGGGTACACTGAAGCTTTCTTT.

The chain carries TRBV6-2 or TRBV6-3 and TRBJ1-5; 7 bases match TRBD1. Germline CDR1 and CDR2: MNHEY and SVGEGT. Losses at the gene ends were 0 bases for V and 4 bases for J; bases not matched to a gene: 9. This CDR3 has 17 amino acids. The CDR3 nucleotides read TGTGCCAGCAGTTACTCGAAACAGGGGTATAGTAATCAGCCCCAGCATTTT. Amino acids: CASSYSKQGYSNQPQHF.

This clonotype was found many times. The genes are TRBV10-3 and TRBJ2-3; D remains unclear. Germline CDR1 and CDR2: ENHRY and SYGVKD. The V and J ends lost 0 bases and 4 bases respectively, with 2 bases between them. CDR3 length: 12 residues. The CDR3 DNA is TGTGCCATCAGTGAGTCAGCAGATACGCAGTATTTT. Amino acids: CAISESADTQYF.

This clonotype has a handful of counts. V is TRBV7-6 and J is TRBJ1-2, with TRBD1 as a possible D gene (6 bases). The CDR3 sequence is 13 residues long. The germline V gene has CDR1 SGHVS and CDR2 FNYEAQ. V lost 0 bases and J lost 6, with 8 bases in between. The CDR3 here is CASSLATGNGYTF. CDR3 coding DNA: TGTGCCAGCAGCTTAGCTACAGGGAATGGCTACACCTTC.

This clonotype has more than one count but fewer than ten. V gene TRBV3-1 combines with J gene TRBJ1-6; a weak D match, TRBD1 (6 bases). CDR1 LGHDT and CDR2 YNNKEL come from the germline V gene (reference sequence). Trimming removed 0 bases from V and 9 bases from J, with 15 bases in between. CDR3 length equals 16 residues. CDR3 DNA: TGTGCCAGCAGCCAAGACCCAGGGGACTTGGGTTCACCCCTCCACTTT. It is translated as CASSQDPGDLGSPLHF.

This chain uses TRBV7-2 with TRBJ2-7, with D perhaps matching TRBD2 (6 bases). Germline-derived CDR1 and CDR2 are SGHTA and FQGNSA. V was trimmed by 8 bases and J by 2 bases, leaving 16 bases between them. The CDR3 sequence is 14 residues long. The CDR3 region has the DNA TGTGCCAGCGGCCACGTCGGAGGGGCCTACGAGCAGTACTTC. As protein: CASGHVGGAYEQYF. Full variable domain (missing parts from reference TRBV7-2 and TRBJ2-7): GAGVSQSPSNKVTEKGKDVELRCDPISGHTALYWYRQSLGQGLEFLIYFQGNSAPDKSGLPSDRFSAERTGGSVSTLTIQRTQQEDSAVYLCASGHVGGAYEQYFGPGTRLTVT.

This clonotype was picked up a small number of times. The V call is TRBV5-1, the J call TRBJ1-6, with no clear D. The germline V gene has CDR1 SGHRS and CDR2 YFSETQ. V was shortened by 2 bases and J by 5 bases, with 8 bases between the two germline ends. The CDR3 has 14 amino acids. The CDR3: CASSFRLDNSPLHF. The CDR3 DNA reads as TGCGCCAGCAGCTTTCGACTTGATAATTCACCCCTCCACTTT. Complete variable domain (other parts from reference TRBV5-1 and TRBJ1-6): KAGVTQTPRYLIKTRGQQVTLSCSPISGHRSVSWYQQTPGQGLQFLFEYFSETQRNKGNFPGRFSGRQFSNSRSEMNVSTLELGDSALYLCASSFRLDNSPLHFGNGTRLTVT.

V and J are TRBV27 and TRBJ2-5, with a tentative D call TRBD2 (5 bases). CDR1 is MNHEY, CDR2 SMNVEV, per germline (reference sequence). V gave up 5 bases and J gave up 4 bases, with 14 bases separating them. The CDR3 has 14 amino acids. CDR3 nucleotides: TGTGCCAGCAGTCCCCGGGATAGCAGAGAGACCCAGTACTTC. Encoded protein: CASSPRDSRETQYF.

This clonotype was detected only a few times. CDR3 nucleotides: TGTGCCATCAGTGAGTCGTATGTTGGACAGGAAAACTATGGCTACACCTTC. Translating gives CAISESYVGQENYGYTF. The V call is TRBV10-3, the J call TRBJ1-2; 7 bases agree with TRBD1. This CDR3 has 17 amino acids. V trimming: 0 bases; J trimming: 2 bases; junction bases outside the gene matches: 9. CDR1 and CDR2 (germline): ENHRY, SYGVKD.

This clonotype was counted a few times. The rearrangement joins TRBV5-1 to TRBJ2-1, with D perhaps matching TRBD1 (5 bases). This CDR3 is built from 15 residues. Germline V gene lookup returns CDR1 SGHRS and CDR2 YFSETQ. The V end lost 0 bases, the J end lost 3 bases, and 10 bases lay between the germline ends. The CDR3 region is CASSLDRGDYNEQFF. The CDR3 DNA sequence: TGCGCCAGCAGCTTGGATAGGGGCGACTACAATGAGCAGTTCTTC.

V and J are TRBV5-1 and TRBJ1-1; D remains unclear. Looked up from germline, CDR1 is SGHRS and CDR2 is YFSETQ. This CDR3 region has 14 residues. The V end was cut by 6 bases, the J end by 1 base, with 13 bases between. Written as DNA, the CDR3 is TGCGCCAGCACCTACCAAACGGGGAACACTGAAGCTTTCTTT. Protein: CASTYQTGNTEAFF.

This clonotype has just a few counts. The chain recombines TRBV7-3 with TRBJ2-1; D call uncertain. Germline V gene data show CDR1 as SGHTA and CDR2 as FQGTGA. The CDR3 spans 16 residues. Between the trimmed V and J ends, which lost 1 base and 2 bases, there was a span of 12 bases. The CDR3 nucleotides read TGTGCCAGCAGCTTAATTCGCGCCTGGCCCTACAATGAGCAGTTCTTC. The encoded protein is CASSLIRAWPYNEQFF.

This clonotype was observed a handful of times. The gene calls are TRBV6-2 or TRBV6-3 and TRBJ2-1; TRBD2 matches 9 bases. V was clipped by 0 bases and J by 8 bases; unmatched bases: 5. Germline V gives CDR1 MNHEY, CDR2 SVGEGT. The CDR3 extends over 15 amino acids. The CDR3 DNA sequence: TGTGCCAGCAGTTACTCGACGAGCGGGGGGCATGAGCAGTTCTTC. Its translation: CASSYSTSGGHEQFF.

This clonotype was counted between two and nine times. The chain couples TRBV5-1 to TRBJ2-7; a weak D match, TRBD1 (5 bases). CDR1 and CDR2 from the germline V gene are SGHRS and YFSETQ. V was pared by 1 base and J by 0 bases, with 11 bases between. The CDR3 has 15 amino acids. The CDR3, as DNA: TGCGCCAGCAGCTTGTATGTGACAGACTCCTACGAGCAGTACTTC. This codes for CASSLYVTDSYEQYF.

This clonotype was seen a few times. The chain uses TRBV7-9 and TRBJ2-7, with TRBD1 as a possible D gene (6 bases). Trimming pared 4 bases from V and 2 bases from J, leaving 18 bases between. Germline V CDR1 and CDR2: SEHNR, FQNEAQ (reference sequence). The CDR3 extends over 16 amino acids. The CDR3 protein is CASSSPGADDPYEQYF. The DNA for the CDR3 is TGTGCCAGCAGCTCGCCAGGGGCGGATGACCCCTACGAGCAGTACTTC.

This sequence joins TRBV11-1 and TRBJ2-5; D uncertain. CDR1 and CDR2 from the germline V gene are SGHAT and FQDESV (reference sequence). This CDR3 comprises 16 residues. The V end lost 2 bases, the J end lost 1 base, and 14 bases lay between the germline ends. DNA for the CDR3: TGTGCCAGCAGCTTAACGAGCCTCTGGAGCCAAGAGACCCAGTACTTC. It is translated as CASSLTSLWSQETQYF.

The CDR3 protein is CASSLKRGGGNTIYF. CDR3 DNA sequence: TGTGCCAGCAGCTTAAAACGGGGAGGCGGAAACACCATATATTTT. The gene calls are TRBV7-2 and TRBJ1-3; no clear D gene. Per germline, CDR1 SGHTA and CDR2 FQGNSA. The CDR3 runs to 15 residues. Trimming stripped 2 bases from V and 4 bases from J, with 12 bases between.

This clonotype turned up a few times. The J gene is TRBJ2-7, the V gene TRBV11-2; TRBD2 matches 9 bases. The CDR3 loop spans 16 amino acids. Trimming took 6 bases from V and 4 from J; bases not matched to a gene: 13. The germline gives CDR1 SGHAT, CDR2 FQNNGV. The CDR3 DNA reads as TGTGCCAGCAGTCTCAACGCGGGGGGGCGCGGATACGAGCAGTACTTC. It codes for CASSLNAGGRGYEQYF.

The chain is built from TRBV11-3 and TRBJ2-3; D tentatively reads TRBD1 or TRBD2 (7 bases each). Germline lookup yields CDR1 SGHNT and CDR2 YENEEA. V dropped 4 bases and J dropped 2 bases, with 16 bases sitting between them. CDR3 length equals 16 residues. CDR3 bases: TGTGCCAGCAGCTCCTACGGGGGGACAGACACAGATACGCAGTATTTT. It encodes CASSSYGGTDTDTQYF.

This chain joins TRBV7-2 and TRBJ1-2; D unresolved. The CDR3 is 14 amino acids. Germline CDR1 is SGHTA and CDR2 is FQGNSA. The V gene lost 0 bases and the J gene lost 4 bases, with 9 bases spanning the gap. The CDR3 DNA reads TGTGCCAGCAGCTTAGCCCCTGGGGTCTATGGCTACACCTTC. Translated: CASSLAPGVYGYTF.

The genes are TRBV7-9 and TRBJ2-2; D call uncertain. The CDR3 loop spans 13 amino acids. Trimming took off 7 bases at V and 2 bases at J, with 8 bases between the two ends. Germline V CDR1 and CDR2: SEHNR, FQNEAQ (reference sequence). The DNA for the CDR3 is TGTGCCAGCACCTCGATTAACACCGGGGAGCTGTTTTTT. Translating gives CASTSINTGELFF.